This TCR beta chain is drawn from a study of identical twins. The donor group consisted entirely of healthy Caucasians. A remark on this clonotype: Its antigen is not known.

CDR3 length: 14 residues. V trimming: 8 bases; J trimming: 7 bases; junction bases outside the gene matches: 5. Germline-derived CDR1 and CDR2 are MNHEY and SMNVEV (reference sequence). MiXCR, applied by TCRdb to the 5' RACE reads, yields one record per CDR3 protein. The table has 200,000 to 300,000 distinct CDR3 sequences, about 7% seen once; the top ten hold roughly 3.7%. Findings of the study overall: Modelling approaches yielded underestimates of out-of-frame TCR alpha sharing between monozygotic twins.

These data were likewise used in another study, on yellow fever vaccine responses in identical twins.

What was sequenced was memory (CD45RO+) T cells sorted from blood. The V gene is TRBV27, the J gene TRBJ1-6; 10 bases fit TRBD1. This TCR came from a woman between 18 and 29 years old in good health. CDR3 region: CASAPDRGNSPLHF. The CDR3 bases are TGTGCCAGCGCGCCGGACAGGGGGAATTCACCCCTCCACTTT.